These T cell receptor beta chains were read from a single sample in a study of CD8 T cells in Susac syndrome. TCRdb processed the immunoSEQ multiplex PCR reads anew with MiXCR; each CDR3 protein has one entry. The sample has 77,000 or so distinct CDR3 sequences, more than 85% seen once; the top ten hold around 0.52%. The sequenced sample consisted of CD4+ T cells from PBMCs. The receptors shown here come from a human donor with Susac syndrome. CDR3s leave out the opening cysteine and the closing phenylalanine or tryptophan.

CDR3aa	v_gene	j_gene
ASSASGGGWKTDTQY	TRBV6-1	TRBJ2-3
ASSEVVGTGYNEQF	TRBV2	TRBJ2-1
ASSPDLWASYNEQF	TRBV6-1	TRBJ2-1
ASSPPGRINTQY	TRBV14	TRBJ2-3
ASSVSGSQY	TRBV5-6	TRBJ2-3
ASSRGPPGTDTQY	TRBV5-6	TRBJ2-3
ASSLVGGDYGYT	TRBV5-4	TRBJ1-2
ASSLGGEQY	TRBV12-3/TRBV12-4	TRBJ2-7
ASSPLEFTGELF	TRBV5-1	TRBJ2-2
SPMIQGIISGYT	TRBV20-1	TRBJ1-2
ASSESPGPDTQY	TRBV2	TRBJ2-3